This T cell receptor beta chain was documented in a study of blood T cell repertoires in COVID-19. At the level of the study: Both acute and convalescent COVID-19 samples were obtained from the United States, Italy and Spain. PBMCs, B-cell-depleted T cells, or T cells were the source of the cDNA or gDNA that made up the material.

The germline V gene has CDR1 LGHDT and CDR2 YNNKEL (reference sequence). V gave up 4 bases and J gave up 7 bases; unmatched junction bases: 7. This CDR3 is 14 amino acids long. In the original analysis: From reference gene primer amplification, estimates of nucleated cell counts were derived. Assay used: immunoSEQ multiplex PCR; TCRdb lists only in-frame clones, some missing. V, J and clone size are taken as reported in that table, and D and trimming were inferred from the DNA itself. The sample holds about 260,000 clones, 70% to 90% seen once. The chain couples TRBV3-1 (or the pseudogene TRBV3-2) to TRBJ1-5; TRBD1 matches at 7 bases. This TCR derives from a woman aged 40-49 years with acute or convalescent COVID-19. The sequenced sample consisted of peripheral blood. CDR3: CASSRQGVGQPQHF. The CDR3 nucleotides read TGTGCCAGCAGCCGACAGGGAGTGGGGCAGCCCCAGCATTTT.